This TCR beta chain was found in a study of T cells in Graves' hyperthyroidism and ophthalmopathy (dated by TCRdb to 2018 to 2020). Broadly, across the study: Peripheral blood samples were taken at the time of initial diagnosis, prior to any treatment. After blood sampling, hyperthyroidism patients were treated with methimazole at a starting dose of 30 mg daily, and ophthalmopathy patients were treated with high-dose intravenous methylprednisolone. The approximately 100 discovery patients were randomly divided into training and test sets at a 7:3 ratio. An independent validation cohort of around 19 hyperthyroidism patients and about 16 patients who later progressed to ophthalmopathy tested prospective prediction of ophthalmopathy. In more than five Graves' hyperthyroidism patients, the study also compared T-cell repertoires from thyroid tissue with T-cell repertoires from blood. To identify TCR V-J signatures that set the groups apart, the researchers used a discovery cohort of 100 or so patients, made up of approximately 43 with Graves' ophthalmopathy and 55 to 65 with stable Graves' hyperthyroidism. TCR Vbeta CDR3 sequencing of 120 to 150 peripheral blood samples (under 45 ophthalmopathy, over 70 hyperthyroidism and approximately 17 progressor patients) is reported in the paper.

General study outcomes and caveats: No statistical method was used to fix the sample size in advance, and group allocation was not hidden from the investigators. Ophthalmopathy was separated from stable hyperthyroidism by a 13 V-J signature model, with approximately 86% sensitivity and about 81% specificity obtained in cross-validation and 80%/75% obtained in testing. In validation, the model predicted progression to ophthalmopathy with about 71% sensitivity and around 72% specificity, a median of around 6.6 months before onset. Most expanded thyroid clonotypes (frequency above 0.001) were also detected in blood, suggesting blood repertoires may reflect thyroid immune responses.

Its CDR3 holds 13 amino acids, cysteine through phenylalanine. The kept DNA is CDR3 alone, 39 bases in frame from the first base. V loses 3 bases of germline sequence and J loses 4 bases, and the interval between the two ends is 9 bases. Amplification of TCR beta CDR3 regions was carried out from RNA transcripts. The TCR CDR3 was subjected to a first round of RT-PCR using the HTBI primer set and the Qiagen OneStep RT-PCR kit. Libraries were constructed in a second round of multiplex PCR, after which size selection and purification were carried out. Sequencing of the libraries was done on an Illumina HiSeq2000 using paired-end 100 bp reads. Regarding the original processing steps: SOAPnuke was used to process the raw data, with reads discarded if the reads contained adapters or uncalled bases, had a mean Phred below 15, or lacked an exact constant-primer or identifier match. COPE v1.2.5 was used to merge the high-quality paired reads, and each unique nucleotide sequence was defined as a clonotype. MiTCR v1.1 was used to align clonotypes to the IMGT TRBV, TRBD and TRBJ reference segments. Analysis was restricted to V-J combinations with a frequency above 0.0001, which covered about 99% of repertoires. The TCS score was defined as F50 (clonal expansion) divided by E x V (chaos), with BLOSUM62-based TCRdist calculated between CDR3 peptides within each V-J. Welch's t-statistics and random forest reduced some 510 V-J features to about 12, which were used in a naive Bayes classifier (R e1071). TCRdb reprocessed the public reads (quality trimming at Q25 with fastp, clone calling with MiXCR) and kept in-frame beta chains. Rows merge per CDR3 protein into single entries with the most common DNA and genes. TCRdb assigned the V and J calls; the authors' analysis was not used. The sample table contains 360,000 or so distinct CDR3 sequences; only one count was recorded for over 15% of them. The top ten clones comprise about 16% of the sample.

In the ophthalmopathy patients, disease was moderately to severely active, with a Clinical Activity Score of 3 or more, a NOSPECS grade of 4 or more, and a duration of less than 3 months. The study excluded patients with uncontrolled infections, other autoimmune diseases, pregnancy or lactation. Clinical symptoms, serum thyroxine and TRAb, thyroid ultrasound, and orbital computed tomography formed the basis for the diagnoses. Ficoll-Paque density gradient centrifugation was used to isolate PBMCs from 9.5 to 10 ml of fresh peripheral blood. Trizol reagent was used to extract total RNA, and RNA quality was then checked on an Agilent 2100 Bioanalyzer. This clonotype came up many times. The specificity of this receptor is unknown. The input lacks base qualities; no much larger clone sits a single base away.

The rearranged segments are TRBV12-3 or TRBV12-4 and TRBJ2-5, and TRBD1 may be the D gene, going by 5 matching bases. This clonotype was obtained from a woman in her thirties or forties with Graves' ophthalmopathy. The material sequenced was blood. The CDR3 amino acid sequence is: CASSFTQGETQYF. The bases read TGTGCCAGCAGTTTTACGCAGGGAGAGACCCAGTACTTC.